The next 28 T cell receptor beta chains were all read from a single sample in a study of CXCR3-negative and CXCR3-positive naive CD8 T cells. General study findings and limits: Hydrophobicity of TRB CDR3s was greater in CXCR3-positive naive cells than in CXCR3-negative naive cells.

These receptors' antigens are unknown. Through 5' RACE with UMI labels, the TRB cDNA libraries were prepared. TCRdb reprocessed the 5' RACE reads; each CDR3 protein has one entry and no DNA is given. The sample includes about 5,500 distinct CDR3 sequences. Material: naive CXCR3+ CD8+ T cells from blood. As to subset: CD45RO-CCR7+CD27+CD95- naive CD8+ T cells expressing CXCR3 (TNR3+). The receptors come from a human donor in good health. Some clones in this sample may be carry-over from other donors' samples.

Measured by frequency, this clonotype is medium-sized. This sequence joins TRBV10-3 and TRBJ2-7. The CDR3 consists of 11 residues. Germline V gene sequence: CDR1 ENHRY, CDR2 SYGVKD. CDR3 sequence reads: CAIKGNYEQYF.

The J gene is TRBJ2-7, the V gene TRBV7-2; there is no DNA to check the TCRdb D call of TRBD1. From germline, CDR1 is SGHTA and CDR2 FQGNSA. The CDR3 sequence is 13 residues long. The CDR3 region is CASSAGTAYEQYF.

Judged by frequency, this clonotype is medium-sized. V is TRBV6-5 and J is TRBJ2-3; without DNA, the TCRdb call of TRBD2 cannot be checked. From germline, CDR1 is MNHEY and CDR2 SVGAGI. This CDR3 comprises 12 residues. CDR3 amino acids: CASRAATDTQYF.

Measured by frequency, this clonotype is medium-sized. V is TRBV12-5 and J is TRBJ1-5; TCRdb proposes TRBD1, but this gene call is untestable without DNA. The V gene's germline CDR1 is LGHNT and CDR2 FRNRAP. The CDR3 spans 17 residues. CDR3 sequence reads: CASGLIATGFSNQPQHF.

This clonotype is deemed medium-sized by its frequency. The chain employs TRBV20-1 and TRBJ2-1; the TRBD1 assignment by TCRdb is unverifiable without DNA. CDR3 length: 16 amino acids. Germline CDR1 DFQATT, CDR2 SNEGSKA (reference sequence). Here the CDR3 reads CSARDRARGIYNEQFF.

This chain connects TRBV29-1 to TRBJ2-7; the TCRdb D gene call, TRBD2, has no DNA to confirm it. In germline, CDR1 is SQVTM, CDR2 ANQGSEA. CDR3 length equals 15 residues. The CDR3 sequence: CSVEGAKSGVYEQYF.

The chain uses TRBV5-1 and TRBJ2-3; lacking DNA, the TRBD2 call made by TCRdb goes unchecked. Germline V gene sequence: CDR1 SGHRS, CDR2 YFSETQ. This CDR3 is built from 16 residues. CDR3 residues: CASSSLTSGYTDTQYF.

Frequency places this clonotype as medium-sized. The chain carries TRBV29-1 and TRBJ1-2. Germline CDR1 reads SQVTM; CDR2 reads ANQGSEA. This CDR3 comprises 13 residues. The CDR3 loop is CSVEEVTNYGYTF.

This clonotype counts as medium-sized by frequency. V is TRBV5-6 and J is TRBJ2-6. The germline V gene encodes CDR1 SGHDT and CDR2 YYEEEE. The CDR3 consists of 14 residues. CDR3 sequence: CASSLGSGANVLTF.

The V and J genes are TRBV7-9 and TRBJ2-1; TCRdb's D call of TRBD1 is untestable without DNA. The CDR3 contains 15 residues. Germline CDR1 and CDR2: SEHNR and FQNEAQ (reference sequence). The chain's CDR3 is CASLSLGHSYNEQFF.

Considering frequency, this clonotype is medium-sized. The V gene is TRBV29-1, the J gene TRBJ2-2; TCRdb proposes TRBD1, but this gene call is untestable without DNA. CDR1 and CDR2 (germline): SQVTM, ANQGSEA. The CDR3 spans 14 residues. The CDR3 protein is CSVEYDRGTGELFF.

This clonotype is identified as large from frequency. CDR3 in amino acids: CASSYSSLRMDTEAFF. V gene TRBV6-5 combines with J gene TRBJ1-1. CDR1 and CDR2 from the germline V gene are MNHEY and SVGAGI. The CDR3 has 16 residues.

V and J are TRBV2 and TRBJ2-7; the D call of TRBD1 rests on TCRdb alone, since no DNA is present to check it. The CDR3 totals 14 residues. Germline CDR1 is SNHLY and CDR2 is FYNNEI. The CDR3: CASSDREWTYEQYF.

The V and J genes are TRBV5-1 and TRBJ1-1; TCRdb gives TRBD1 as the D gene, but with no DNA this cannot be confirmed. CDR1 SGHRS and CDR2 YFSETQ come from the germline V gene. The CDR3 contains 14 residues. CDR3 amino acids: CASSPYRGNTEAFF.

In terms of frequency, this clonotype is medium-sized. J is TRBJ1-1 and V is TRBV5-6. The CDR3 loop spans 15 amino acids. Germline-derived CDR1 and CDR2 are SGHDT and YYEEEE. CDR3 amino acids: CASSPPREMNTEAFF.

In terms of frequency, this clonotype is medium-sized. This chain links TRBV29-1 with TRBJ1-1; TCRdb's D call, TRBD1, is unchecked because there is no DNA. The length of the CDR3 is 11 residues. CDR1 SQVTM and CDR2 ANQGSEA come from the germline V gene. CDR3: CSTGMGTEAFF.

CDR3 protein: CASNRITGELFF. The chain has TRBV25-1 and TRBJ2-2. This CDR3 is built from 12 residues. CDR1 and CDR2 (germline): MGHDK, SYGVNS.

This chain joins TRBV4-3 and TRBJ1-5; TCRdb reports TRBD1, a call that lacks DNA to check it against. In germline, CDR1 is LGHNA, CDR2 YSLEER. The CDR3 runs to 15 residues. Here the CDR3 reads CASSQEQAVNQPQHF.

The gene calls are TRBV29-1 and TRBJ2-7; TCRdb's assignment of TRBD1 cannot be checked, as there is no DNA. Germline V CDR1 and CDR2: SQVTM, ANQGSEA. The CDR3 loop spans 13 amino acids. This CDR3 is CSVQGRNSYEQYF.

The gene calls are TRBV13 and TRBJ2-1; TCRdb returns TRBD2, unconfirmable since there is no DNA. The germline V gene encodes CDR1 PRHDT and CDR2 FYEKMQ (reference sequence). The CDR3 has 18 residues. CDR3: CASSSPGLAGALYNEQFF.

The chain couples TRBV7-2 to TRBJ1-3. This CDR3 contains 15 residues. Per germline, CDR1 SGHTA and CDR2 FQGNSA. This chain's CDR3 is CASSLDASSGNTIYF.

The chain carries TRBV27 and TRBJ1-1. This CDR3 has 13 residues. From germline, CDR1 is MNHEY and CDR2 SMNVEV (reference sequence). CDR3 protein: CASSLFLGTEAFF.

The chain recombines TRBV29-1 with TRBJ2-5; TCRdb gives TRBD2 as the D gene, but with no DNA this cannot be confirmed. This CDR3 comprises 13 residues. From germline, CDR1 is SQVTM and CDR2 ANQGSEA. CDR3 region: CSVESGFSYEQYF.

This clonotype registers medium-sized (0.01 to 0.1%) by frequency. The V gene is TRBV11-2, the J gene TRBJ2-3; TCRdb reports TRBD2, a call that lacks DNA to check it against. The CDR3 totals 15 residues. CDR1 is SGHAT, CDR2 FQNNGV, per germline. This CDR3 is CASGGGGSPPDTQYF.

This clonotype is labeled medium-sized based on frequency. The chain couples TRBV27 to TRBJ2-7; TCRdb picks TRBD2, but there is no DNA to check that call. The CDR3 contains 14 residues. Germline V gives CDR1 MNHEY, CDR2 SMNVEV (reference sequence). This CDR3 is CASSSRTSGGLQYF.

The genes are TRBV12-3 or TRBV12-4 and TRBJ2-3; TCRdb selects TRBD1, and the lack of DNA leaves this call unchecked. This CDR3 region has 15 residues. CDR3 sequence reads: CASSALTGEGDTQYF.

This clonotype is classed as medium-sized by frequency. The chain recombines TRBV29-1 with TRBJ2-3; TCRdb lists TRBD2, though no DNA is available to test this call. The V gene's germline CDR1 is SQVTM and CDR2 ANQGSEA. The CDR3 spans 15 residues. The CDR3 sequence is CSVESRGGRADTQYF.

This chain joins TRBV20-1 and TRBJ1-1; as DNA is missing, the TRBD1 call by TCRdb cannot be tested. CDR1 and CDR2 from the germline V gene are DFQATT and SNEGSKA (reference sequence). The CDR3 loop spans 13 amino acids. The CDR3 is CSAPKGLGTEAFF.